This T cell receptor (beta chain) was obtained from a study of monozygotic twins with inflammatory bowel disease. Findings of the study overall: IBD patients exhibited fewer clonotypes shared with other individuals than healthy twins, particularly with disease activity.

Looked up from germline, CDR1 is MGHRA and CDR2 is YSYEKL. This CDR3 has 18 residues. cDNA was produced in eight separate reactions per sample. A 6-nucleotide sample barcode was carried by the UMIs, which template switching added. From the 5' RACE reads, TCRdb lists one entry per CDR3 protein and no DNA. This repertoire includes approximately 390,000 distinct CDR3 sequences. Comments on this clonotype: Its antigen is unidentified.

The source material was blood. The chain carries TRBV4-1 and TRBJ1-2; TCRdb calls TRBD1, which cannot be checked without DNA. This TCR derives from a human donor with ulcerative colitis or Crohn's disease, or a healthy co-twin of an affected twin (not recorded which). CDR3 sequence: CASSQDFRGSFSNYGYTF.